This T cell receptor (beta chain) was captured in a study of T cells after yellow fever vaccination. A universal primer site and UMIs were added as TCR cDNA was made by 5'RACE template switching. TCRdb reprocessed the 5' RACE reads with MiXCR, giving one entry per CDR3 protein. Here the sample spans some 240,000 distinct CDR3 sequences, 5.2% being singletons. Germline V lookup: CDR1 KGHDR, CDR2 SFDVKD. The V segment lost 6 bases and the J segment 7 bases; nucleotides outside the gene matches: 7. This CDR3 region has 13 residues. The sample holds a few counts of this clonotype. This sequence joins TRBV24-1 and TRBJ1-2; 7 nucleotides line up with TRBD1. The source is a man aged 18-30 years who received the YFV17D yellow fever vaccine. The sequencing here drew on CD4+ T cells sorted from PBMCs, taken on the day of the yellow fever booster vaccination. The CDR3 region is CATSTGTAAGYTF. The CDR3 coding sequence is TGTGCCACCAGTACCGGGACAGCGGCTGGCTACACCTTC.